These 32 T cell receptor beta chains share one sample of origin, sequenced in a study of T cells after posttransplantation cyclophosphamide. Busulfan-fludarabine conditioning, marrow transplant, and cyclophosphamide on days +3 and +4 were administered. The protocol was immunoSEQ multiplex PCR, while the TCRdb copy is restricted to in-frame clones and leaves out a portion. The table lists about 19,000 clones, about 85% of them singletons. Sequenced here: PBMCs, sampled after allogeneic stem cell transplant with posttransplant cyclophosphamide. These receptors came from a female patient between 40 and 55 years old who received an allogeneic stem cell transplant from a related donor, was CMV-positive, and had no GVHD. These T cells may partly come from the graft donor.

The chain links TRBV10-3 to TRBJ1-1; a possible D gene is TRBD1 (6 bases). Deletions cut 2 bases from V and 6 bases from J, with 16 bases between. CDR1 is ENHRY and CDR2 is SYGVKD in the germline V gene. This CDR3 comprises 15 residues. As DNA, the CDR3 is TGTGCCATCAGTGAGAACGCCGGGGGGGCCTCTGAAGCTTTCTTT. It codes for CAISENAGGASEAFF.

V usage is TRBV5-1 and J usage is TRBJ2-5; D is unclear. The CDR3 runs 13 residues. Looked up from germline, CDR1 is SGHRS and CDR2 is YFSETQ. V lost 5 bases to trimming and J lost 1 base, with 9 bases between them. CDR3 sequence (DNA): TGCGCCAGCAGTTTCAAGCCCCAAGAGACCCAGTACTTC. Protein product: CASSFKPQETQYF.

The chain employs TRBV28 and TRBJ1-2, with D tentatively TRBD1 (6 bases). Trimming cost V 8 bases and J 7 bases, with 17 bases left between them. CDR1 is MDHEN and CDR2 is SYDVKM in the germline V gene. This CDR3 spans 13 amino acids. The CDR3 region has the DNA TGTGCCAGCCGCTTTGGGGGGGCTGGTGGCTACACCTTC. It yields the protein CASRFGGAGGYTF.

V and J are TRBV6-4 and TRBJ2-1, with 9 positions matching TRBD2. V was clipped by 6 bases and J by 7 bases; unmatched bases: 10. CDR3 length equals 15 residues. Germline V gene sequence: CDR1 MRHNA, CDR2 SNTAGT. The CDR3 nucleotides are TGTGCCAGCAGCGAGAACCCGGGACTAGCAAATGAGCAGTTCTTC. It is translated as CASSENPGLANEQFF.

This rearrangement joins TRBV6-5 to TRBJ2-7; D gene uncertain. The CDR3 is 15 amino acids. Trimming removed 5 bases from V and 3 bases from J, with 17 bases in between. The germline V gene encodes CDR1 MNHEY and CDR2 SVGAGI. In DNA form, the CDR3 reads TGTGCCAGCAGTCAGACTGGCCCGGATTTCTACGAGCAGTACTTC. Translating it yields CASSQTGPDFYEQYF.

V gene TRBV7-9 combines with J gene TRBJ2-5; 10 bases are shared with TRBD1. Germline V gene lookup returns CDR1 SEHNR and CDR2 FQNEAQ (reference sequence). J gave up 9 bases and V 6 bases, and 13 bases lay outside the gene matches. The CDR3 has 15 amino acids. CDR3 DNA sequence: TGTGCCAGCAGTGAGGGACAGGGGCCCCCCGGGGCCCAGTACTTC. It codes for CASSEGQGPPGAQYF.

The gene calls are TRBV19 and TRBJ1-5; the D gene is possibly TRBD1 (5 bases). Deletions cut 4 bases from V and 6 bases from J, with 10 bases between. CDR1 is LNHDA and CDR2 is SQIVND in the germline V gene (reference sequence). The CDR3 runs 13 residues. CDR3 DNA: TGTGCCAGTAGTACGTGGGGGGGTCAGCCCCAGCATTTT. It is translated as CASSTWGGQPQHF.

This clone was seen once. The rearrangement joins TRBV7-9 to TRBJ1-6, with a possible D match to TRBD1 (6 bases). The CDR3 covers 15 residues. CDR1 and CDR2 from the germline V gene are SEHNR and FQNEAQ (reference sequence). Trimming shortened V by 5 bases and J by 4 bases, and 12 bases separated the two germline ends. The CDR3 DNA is TGTGCCAGCAGCCCTGGACAGCGATATAATTCACCCCTCCACTTT. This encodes CASSPGQRYNSPLHF.

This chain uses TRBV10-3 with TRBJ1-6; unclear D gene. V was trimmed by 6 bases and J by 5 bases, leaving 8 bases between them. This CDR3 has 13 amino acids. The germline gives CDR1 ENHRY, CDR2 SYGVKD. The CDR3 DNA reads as TGTGCCATCAGGGGAGATCATAATTCACCCCTCCACTTT. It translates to CAIRGDHNSPLHF.

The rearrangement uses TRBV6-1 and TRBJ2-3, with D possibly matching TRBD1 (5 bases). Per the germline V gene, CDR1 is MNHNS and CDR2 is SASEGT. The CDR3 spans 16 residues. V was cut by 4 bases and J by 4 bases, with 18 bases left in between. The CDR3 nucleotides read TGTGCCAGCAGTGGAAGACCCAGACAGAGCTCAGATACGCAGTATTTT. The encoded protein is CASSGRPRQSSDTQYF.

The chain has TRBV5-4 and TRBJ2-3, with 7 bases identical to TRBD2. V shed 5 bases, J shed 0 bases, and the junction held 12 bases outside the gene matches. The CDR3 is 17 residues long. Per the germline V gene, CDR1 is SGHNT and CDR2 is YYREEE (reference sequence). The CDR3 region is CASSVGGRGYSTDTQYF. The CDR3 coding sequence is TGTGCCAGCAGTGTCGGGGGGAGAGGCTATAGCACAGATACGCAGTATTTT.

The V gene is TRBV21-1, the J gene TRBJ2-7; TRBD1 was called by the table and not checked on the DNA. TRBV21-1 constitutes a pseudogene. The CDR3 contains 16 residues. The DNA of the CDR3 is TGTGCCAGCAGCCCCCCCGGGGACAGGGCGTCCTACGAGCAGTACTTC. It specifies CASSPPGDRASYEQYF.

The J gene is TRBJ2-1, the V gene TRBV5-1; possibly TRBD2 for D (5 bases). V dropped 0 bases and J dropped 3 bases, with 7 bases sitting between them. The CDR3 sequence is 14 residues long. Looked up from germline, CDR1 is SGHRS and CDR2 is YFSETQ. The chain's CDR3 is CASSLARVYNEQFF. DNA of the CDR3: TGCGCCAGCAGCTTGGCGAGGGTCTACAATGAGCAGTTCTTC.

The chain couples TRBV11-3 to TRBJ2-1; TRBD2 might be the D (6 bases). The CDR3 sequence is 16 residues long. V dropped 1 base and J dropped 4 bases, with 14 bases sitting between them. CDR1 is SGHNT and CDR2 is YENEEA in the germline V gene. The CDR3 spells CASSLVGTGKYNEQFF. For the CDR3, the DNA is TGTGCCAGCAGCTTAGTGGGGACTGGGAAATACAATGAGCAGTTCTTC.

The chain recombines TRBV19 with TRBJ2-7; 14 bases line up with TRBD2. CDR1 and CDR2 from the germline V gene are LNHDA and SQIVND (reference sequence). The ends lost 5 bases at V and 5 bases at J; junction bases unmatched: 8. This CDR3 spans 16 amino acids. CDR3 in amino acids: CASSPGTSGRVNEQYF. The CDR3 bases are TGTGCCAGTAGTCCTGGGACTAGCGGGAGAGTCAACGAGCAGTACTTC.

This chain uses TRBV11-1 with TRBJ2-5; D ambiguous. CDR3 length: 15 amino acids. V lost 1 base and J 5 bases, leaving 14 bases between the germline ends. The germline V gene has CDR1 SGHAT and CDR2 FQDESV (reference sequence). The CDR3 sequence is CASSLGAHPRETQYF. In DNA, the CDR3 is TGTGCCAGCAGCTTAGGGGCCCACCCCCGGGAGACCCAGTACTTC.

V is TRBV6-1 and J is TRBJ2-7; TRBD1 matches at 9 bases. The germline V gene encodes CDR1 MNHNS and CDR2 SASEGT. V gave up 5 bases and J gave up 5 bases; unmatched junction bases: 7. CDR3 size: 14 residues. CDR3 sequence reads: CASSHRTGDHEQYF. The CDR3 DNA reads TGTGCCAGCAGTCACCGGACAGGGGACCACGAGCAGTACTTC.

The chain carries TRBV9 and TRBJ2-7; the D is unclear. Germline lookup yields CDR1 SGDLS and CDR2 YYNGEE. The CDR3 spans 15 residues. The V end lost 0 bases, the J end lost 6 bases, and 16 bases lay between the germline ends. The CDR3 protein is CASSVGSKITSEQYF. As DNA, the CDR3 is TGTGCCAGCAGCGTAGGATCAAAAATAACTTCCGAGCAGTACTTC.

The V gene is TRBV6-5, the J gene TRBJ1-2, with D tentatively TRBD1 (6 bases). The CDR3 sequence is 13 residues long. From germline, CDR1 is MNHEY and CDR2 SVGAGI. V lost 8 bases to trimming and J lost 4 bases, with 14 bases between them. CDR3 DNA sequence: TGTGCCAGCCAACGGGGGGCTGGCTATGGCTACACCTTC. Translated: CASQRGAGYGYTF.

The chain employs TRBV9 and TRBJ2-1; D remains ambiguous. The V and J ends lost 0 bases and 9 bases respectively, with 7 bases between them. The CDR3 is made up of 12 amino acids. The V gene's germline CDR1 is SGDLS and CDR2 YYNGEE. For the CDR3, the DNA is TGTGCCAGCAGCGTAGCTACGGGTGAGCAGTTCTTC. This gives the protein CASSVATGEQFF.

The CDR3 region is CASSDRVETQYF. CDR3 DNA: TGTGCCAGCAGTGACAGGGTTGAGACCCAGTACTTC. The chain joins TRBV21-1 to TRBJ2-5; the tabulated D call, TRBD1, remains unverified against the DNA. TRBV21-1 is annotated as a pseudogene. This CDR3 comprises 12 residues.

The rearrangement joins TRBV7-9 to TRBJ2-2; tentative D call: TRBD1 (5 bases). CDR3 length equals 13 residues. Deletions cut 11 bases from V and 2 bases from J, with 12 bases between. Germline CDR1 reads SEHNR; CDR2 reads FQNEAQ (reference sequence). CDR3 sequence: CAGSRENTGELFF. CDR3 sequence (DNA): TGTGCCGGTAGCAGGGAAAACACCGGGGAGCTGTTTTTT. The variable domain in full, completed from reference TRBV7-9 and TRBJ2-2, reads DTGVSQNPRHKITKRGQNVTFRCDPISEHNRLYWYRQTLGQGPEFLTYFQNEAQLEKSRLLSDRFSAERPKGSFSTLEIQRTEQGDSAMYLCAGSRENTGELFFGEGSRLTVL.

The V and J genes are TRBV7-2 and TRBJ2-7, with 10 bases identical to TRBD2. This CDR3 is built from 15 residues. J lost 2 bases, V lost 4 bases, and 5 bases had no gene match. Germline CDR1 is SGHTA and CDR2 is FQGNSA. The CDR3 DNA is TGTGCCAGCAGCTCAGGACTAGCGGACCCCTACGAGCAGTACTTC. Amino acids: CASSSGLADPYEQYF.

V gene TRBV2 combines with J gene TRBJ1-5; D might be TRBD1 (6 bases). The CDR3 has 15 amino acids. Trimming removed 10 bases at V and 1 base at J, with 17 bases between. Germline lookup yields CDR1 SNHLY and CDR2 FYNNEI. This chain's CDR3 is CAITPGEGSNQPQHF. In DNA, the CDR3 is TGTGCCATCACCCCAGGGGAGGGGAGCAATCAGCCCCAGCATTTT.

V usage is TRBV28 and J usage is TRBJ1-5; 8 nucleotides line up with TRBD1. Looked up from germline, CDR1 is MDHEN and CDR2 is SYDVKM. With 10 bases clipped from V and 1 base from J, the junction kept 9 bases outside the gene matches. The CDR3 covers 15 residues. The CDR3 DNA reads TGTGCCACCGCCGGGACAGGCCCAAGCAATCAGCCCCAGCATTTT. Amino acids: CATAGTGPSNQPQHF.

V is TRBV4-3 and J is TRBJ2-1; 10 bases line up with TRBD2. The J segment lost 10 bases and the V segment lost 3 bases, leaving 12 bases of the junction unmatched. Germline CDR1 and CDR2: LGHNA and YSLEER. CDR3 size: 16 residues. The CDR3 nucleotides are TGCGCCAGCAGCCACACCAGGACTAGCGGTCAGGGGGAGCAGTTCTTC. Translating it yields CASSHTRTSGQGEQFF.

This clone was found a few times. In nucleotides, the CDR3 is TGTGCCACCAGCCAAAGACAGTGGGCCAACTATGGCTACACCTTC. Translated, it gives CATSQRQWANYGYTF. The chain joins TRBV15 to TRBJ1-2; D might be TRBD1 (5 bases). CDR3 length equals 15 residues. The V gene's germline CDR1 is LNHNV and CDR2 YYDKDF (reference sequence). V was clipped by 5 bases and J by 2 bases, with 15 bases between them.

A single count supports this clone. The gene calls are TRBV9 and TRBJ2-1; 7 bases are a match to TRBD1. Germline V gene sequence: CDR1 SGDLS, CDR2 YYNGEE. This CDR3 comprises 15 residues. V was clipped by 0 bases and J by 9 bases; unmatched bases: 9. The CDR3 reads CASSVEGAPRGEQFF. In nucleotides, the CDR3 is TGTGCCAGCAGCGTAGAGGGGGCCCCTAGAGGTGAGCAGTTCTTC.

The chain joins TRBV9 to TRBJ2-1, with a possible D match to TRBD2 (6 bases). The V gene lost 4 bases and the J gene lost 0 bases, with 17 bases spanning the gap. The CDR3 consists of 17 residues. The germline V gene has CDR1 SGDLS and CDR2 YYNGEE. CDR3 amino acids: CASSPDLGRDSYNEQFF. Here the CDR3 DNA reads TGTGCCAGCAGCCCAGACCTCGGGCGGGACTCCTACAATGAGCAGTTCTTC.

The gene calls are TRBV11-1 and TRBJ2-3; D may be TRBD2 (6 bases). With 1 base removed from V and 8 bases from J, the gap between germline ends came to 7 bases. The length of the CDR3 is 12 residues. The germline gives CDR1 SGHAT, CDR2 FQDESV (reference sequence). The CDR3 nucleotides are TGTGCCAGCAGCTTAGAGGAGGGTACGCAGTATTTT. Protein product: CASSLEEGTQYF.

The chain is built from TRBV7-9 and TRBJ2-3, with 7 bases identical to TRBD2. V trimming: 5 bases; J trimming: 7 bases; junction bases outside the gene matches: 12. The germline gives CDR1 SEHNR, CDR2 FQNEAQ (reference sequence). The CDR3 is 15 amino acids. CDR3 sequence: CASSNEREEGYTQYF. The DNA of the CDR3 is TGTGCCAGCAGCAATGAGCGGGAAGAGGGTTATACGCAGTATTTT.

Here the CDR3 DNA reads TGTGCCAGCAGACAAGGGGCCCCCGCTCCTAATGAAAAACTGTTTTTT. Residues: CASRQGAPAPNEKLFF. This sequence joins TRBV28 and TRBJ1-4; a possible D gene is TRBD1 (5 bases). The length of the CDR3 is 16 residues. CDR1 is MDHEN, CDR2 SYDVKM, per germline. Trimming stripped 6 bases from V and 3 bases from J, with 17 bases between.